The T cell receptor beta chain under discussion was sequenced for a study of cytomegalovirus exposure and HLA in healthy donors. Study conclusions and caveats: Per published reports, the classifier diagnosed cytomegalovirus status with high specificity and sensitivity. Most TCR beta V segments were productive about 87% or about 30% of the time in an earlier analysis. Later analysis demonstrated an association between a missense DCLRE1C variant and TCR beta V- and J-gene trimming.

The V gene's germline CDR1 is LNHDA and CDR2 SQIVND (reference sequence). Between the trimmed V and J ends, which lost 2 bases and 5 bases, there was a span of 9 bases. This CDR3 is built from 13 residues. Of note for this clone: Antigen: not known.

The PCR employed 60 Vbeta primers together with 13 Jbeta primers. As originally analysed: Unique TCR beta chains totaled 65 million to 95 million in a later count, with roughly 11 million of them shared. TCRdb's copy holds only in-frame clones and misses some; the assay was immunoSEQ multiplex PCR. V and J calls and clone size are copied from that table; D and trimming were computed from the DNA. The repertoire consists of more than 100,000 clones, with approximately 61% occurring once and the leading ten covering less than 2.5%. The V call is TRBV19, the J call TRBJ1-2; D ambiguous. The source is a woman aged 40-49 years in good health and CMV-seronegative. The sequencing input was PBMCs. As DNA, the CDR3 is TGTGCCAGTAGTATAAGTGGAGGGTATGGCTACACCTTC. The encoded protein is CASSISGGYGYTF.